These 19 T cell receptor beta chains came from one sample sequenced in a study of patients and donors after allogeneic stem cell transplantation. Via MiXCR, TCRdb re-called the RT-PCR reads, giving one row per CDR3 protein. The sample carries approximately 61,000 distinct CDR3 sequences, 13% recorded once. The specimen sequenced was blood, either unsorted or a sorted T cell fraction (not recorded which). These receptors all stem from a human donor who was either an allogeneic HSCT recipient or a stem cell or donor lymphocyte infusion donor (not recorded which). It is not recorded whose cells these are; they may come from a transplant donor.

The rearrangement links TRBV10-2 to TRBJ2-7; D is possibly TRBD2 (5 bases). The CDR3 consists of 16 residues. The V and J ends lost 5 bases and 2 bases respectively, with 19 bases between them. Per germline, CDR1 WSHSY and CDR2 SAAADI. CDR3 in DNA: TGCGCCAGCAGTCTGGACGCGGGCCTCTACACCTACGAGCAGTACTTC. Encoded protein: CASSLDAGLYTYEQYF.

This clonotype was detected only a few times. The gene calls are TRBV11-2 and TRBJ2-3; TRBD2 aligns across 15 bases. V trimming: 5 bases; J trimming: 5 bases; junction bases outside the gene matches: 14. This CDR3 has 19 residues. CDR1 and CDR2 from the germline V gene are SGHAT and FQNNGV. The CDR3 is CASSPRQLGLAGGGDTQYF. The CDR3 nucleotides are TGTGCCAGCAGCCCAAGACAGTTGGGACTAGCGGGAGGAGGAGATACGCAGTATTTT. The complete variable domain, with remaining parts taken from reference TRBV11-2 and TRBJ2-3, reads EAGVAQSPRYKIIEKRQSVAFWCNPISGHATLYWYQQILGQGPKLLIQFQNNGVVDDSQLPKDRFSAERLKGVDSTLKIQPAKLEDSAVYLCASSPRQLGLAGGGDTQYFGPGTRLTVL.

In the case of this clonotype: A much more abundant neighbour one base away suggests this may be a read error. The CDR3 sequence: CACSVGSAATNEKLFF. The CDR3 DNA is TGTGCCTGCAGCGTAGGAAGTGCAGCAACTAATGAAAAACTGTTTTTT. The genes are TRBV9 and TRBJ1-4; D is uncertain. The CDR3 length is 16 residues. Germline assignment: CDR1 SGDLS and CDR2 YYNGEE.

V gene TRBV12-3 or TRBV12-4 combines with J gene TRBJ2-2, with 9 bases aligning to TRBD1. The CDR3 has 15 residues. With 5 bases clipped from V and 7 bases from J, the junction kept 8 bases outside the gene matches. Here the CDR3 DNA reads TGTGCCAGCAGTCCTAGACAGGGGGTTTACGGGGAGCTGTTTTTT. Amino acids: CASSPRQGVYGELFF.

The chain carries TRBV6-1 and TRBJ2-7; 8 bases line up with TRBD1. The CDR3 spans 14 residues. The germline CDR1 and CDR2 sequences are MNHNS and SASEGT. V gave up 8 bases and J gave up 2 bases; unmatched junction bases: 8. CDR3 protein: CASLVDRGPYEQYF. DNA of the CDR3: TGTGCCAGCCTAGTCGACAGGGGTCCCTACGAGCAGTACTTC.

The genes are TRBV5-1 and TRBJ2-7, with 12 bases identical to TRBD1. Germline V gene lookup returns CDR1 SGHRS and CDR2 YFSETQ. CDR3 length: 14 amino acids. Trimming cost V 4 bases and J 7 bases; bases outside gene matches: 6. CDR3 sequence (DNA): TGCGCCAGCAGCCTGGGACAGGGGGCGTGGGAGCAGTACTTC. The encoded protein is CASSLGQGAWEQYF.

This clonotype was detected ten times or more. The CDR3 here is CASSLDEGAGNQPQHF. The CDR3 bases are TGTGCCAGCAGTTTAGACGAGGGCGCAGGCAATCAGCCCCAGCATTTT. The chain combines TRBV12-3 or TRBV12-4 with TRBJ1-5, with unresolved D. CDR3 size: 16 residues. Deletions cut 1 base from V and 2 bases from J, with 12 bases between.

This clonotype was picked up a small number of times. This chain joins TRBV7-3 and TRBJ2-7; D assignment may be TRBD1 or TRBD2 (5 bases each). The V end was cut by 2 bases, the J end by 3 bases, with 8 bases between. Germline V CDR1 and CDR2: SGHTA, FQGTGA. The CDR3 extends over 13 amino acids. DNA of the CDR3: TGTGCCAGCAGCTTAGACAGCGGCTACGAGCAGTACTTC. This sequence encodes CASSLDSGYEQYF. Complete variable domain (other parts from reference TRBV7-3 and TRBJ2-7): GAGVSQTPSNKVTEKGKYVELRCDPISGHTALYWYRQSLGQGPEFLIYFQGTGAADDSGLPNDRFFAVRPEGSVSTLKIQRTERGDSAVYLCASSLDSGYEQYFGPGTRLTVT.

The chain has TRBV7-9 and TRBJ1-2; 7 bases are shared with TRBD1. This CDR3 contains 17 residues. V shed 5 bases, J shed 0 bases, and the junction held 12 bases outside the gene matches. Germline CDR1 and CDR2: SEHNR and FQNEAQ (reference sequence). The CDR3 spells CASSKRDSSATNYGYTF. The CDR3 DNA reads TGTGCCAGCAGCAAACGGGACAGCTCTGCAACTAACTATGGCTACACCTTC.

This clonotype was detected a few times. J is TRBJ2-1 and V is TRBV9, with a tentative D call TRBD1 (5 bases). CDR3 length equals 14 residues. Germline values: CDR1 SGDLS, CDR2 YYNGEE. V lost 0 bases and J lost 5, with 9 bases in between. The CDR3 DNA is TGTGCCAGCAGCGTAGTAACAGGCCACAATGAGCAGTTCTTC. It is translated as CASSVVTGHNEQFF.

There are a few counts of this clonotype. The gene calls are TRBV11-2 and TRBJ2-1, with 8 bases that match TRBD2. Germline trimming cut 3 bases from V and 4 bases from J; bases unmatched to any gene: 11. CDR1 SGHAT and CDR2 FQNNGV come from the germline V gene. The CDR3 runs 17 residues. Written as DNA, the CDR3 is TGTGCCAGCAGCTTTGGGGGTTTGGGACTAGGGTACAATGAGCAGTTCTTC. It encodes CASSFGGLGLGYNEQFF.

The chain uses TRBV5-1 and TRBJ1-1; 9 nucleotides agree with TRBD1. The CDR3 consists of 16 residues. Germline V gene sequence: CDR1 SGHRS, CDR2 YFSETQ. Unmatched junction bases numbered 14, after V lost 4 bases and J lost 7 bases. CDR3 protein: CASSQYGTGRDGEAFF. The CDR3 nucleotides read TGCGCCAGCAGCCAATACGGGACAGGGAGGGACGGTGAAGCTTTCTTT.

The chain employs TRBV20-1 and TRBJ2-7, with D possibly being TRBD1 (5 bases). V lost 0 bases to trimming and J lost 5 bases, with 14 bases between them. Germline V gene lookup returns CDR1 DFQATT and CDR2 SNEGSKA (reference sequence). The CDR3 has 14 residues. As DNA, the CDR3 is TGCAGTGCTAGAGACAGGGTATGGGTTGACGAGCAGTACTTC. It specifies CSARDRVWVDEQYF.

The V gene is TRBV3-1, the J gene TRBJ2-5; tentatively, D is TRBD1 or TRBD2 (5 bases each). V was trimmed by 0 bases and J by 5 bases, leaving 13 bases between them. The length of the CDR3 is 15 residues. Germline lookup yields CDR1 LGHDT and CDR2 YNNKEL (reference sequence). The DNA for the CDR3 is TGTGCCAGCAGCCAAGATTTGGGCAGGGAGGAGACCCAGTACTTC. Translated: CASSQDLGREETQYF.

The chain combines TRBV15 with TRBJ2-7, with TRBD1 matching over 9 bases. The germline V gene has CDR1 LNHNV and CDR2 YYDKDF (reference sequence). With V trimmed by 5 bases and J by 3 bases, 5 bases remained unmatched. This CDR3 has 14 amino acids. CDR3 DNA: TGTGCCACCAGCGGCGGGGACAGGGTCTACGAGCAGTACTTC. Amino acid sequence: CATSGGDRVYEQYF.

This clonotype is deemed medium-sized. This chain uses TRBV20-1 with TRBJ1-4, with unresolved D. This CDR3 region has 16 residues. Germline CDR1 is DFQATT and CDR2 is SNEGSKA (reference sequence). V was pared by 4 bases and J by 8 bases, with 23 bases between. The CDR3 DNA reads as TGCAGTGCTACCGACGTTATAATATCTTTTGGGGAAAAACTGTTTTTT. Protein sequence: CSATDVIISFGEKLFF.

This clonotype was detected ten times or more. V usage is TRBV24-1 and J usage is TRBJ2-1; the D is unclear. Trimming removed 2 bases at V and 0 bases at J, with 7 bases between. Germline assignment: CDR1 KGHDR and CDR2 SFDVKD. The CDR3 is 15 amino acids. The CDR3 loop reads CATSDWWSSYNEQFF. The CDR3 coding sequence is TGTGCCACCAGTGATTGGTGGAGCTCCTACAATGAGCAGTTCTTC.

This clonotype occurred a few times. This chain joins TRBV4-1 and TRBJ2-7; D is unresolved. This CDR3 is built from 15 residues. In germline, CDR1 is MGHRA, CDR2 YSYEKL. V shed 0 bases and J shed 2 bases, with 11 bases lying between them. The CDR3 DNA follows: TGCGCCAGCAGCCAAGATCGCCTTGAAGCCTACGAGCAGTACTTC. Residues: CASSQDRLEAYEQYF.

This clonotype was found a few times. CDR3 sequence (DNA): TGTGCCATCAGTGAGTCAGTCAAACAGAGGAGAGATGGAGCTAACTATGGCTACACCTTC. Its protein is CAISESVKQRRDGANYGYTF. V and J are TRBV10-3 and TRBJ1-2; D remains ambiguous. The germline V and J ends were trimmed by 0 bases and 0 bases, with 23 bases remaining between them. The CDR3 covers 20 residues. The germline gives CDR1 ENHRY, CDR2 SYGVKD.